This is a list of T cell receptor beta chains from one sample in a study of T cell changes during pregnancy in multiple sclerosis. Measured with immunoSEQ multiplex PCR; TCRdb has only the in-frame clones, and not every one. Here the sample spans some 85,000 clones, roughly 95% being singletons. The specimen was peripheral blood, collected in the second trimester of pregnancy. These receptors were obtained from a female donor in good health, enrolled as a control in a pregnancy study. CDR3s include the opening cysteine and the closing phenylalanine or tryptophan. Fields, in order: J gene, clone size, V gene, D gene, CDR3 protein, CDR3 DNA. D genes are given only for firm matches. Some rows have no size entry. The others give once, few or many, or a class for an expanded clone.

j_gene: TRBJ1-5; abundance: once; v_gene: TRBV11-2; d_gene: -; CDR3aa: CASSFKGDSNQPQHF; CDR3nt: TGTGCCAGCAGCTTCAAGGGAGACAGCAATCAGCCCCAGCATTTT
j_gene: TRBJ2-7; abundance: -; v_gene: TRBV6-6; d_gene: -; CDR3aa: CASTNPTAEQYF; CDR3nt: TGTGCCAGCACTAACCCGACAGCCGAGCAGTACTTC
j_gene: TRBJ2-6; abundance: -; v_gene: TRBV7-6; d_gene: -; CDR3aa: CASSISGANVLTF; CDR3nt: TGTGCCAGCAGTATCTCTGGGGCCAACGTCCTGACTTTC
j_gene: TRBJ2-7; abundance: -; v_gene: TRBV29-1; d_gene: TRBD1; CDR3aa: CSVLTGTVYEQYF; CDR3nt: TGCAGCGTATTAACCGGGACAGTTTACGAGCAGTACTTC
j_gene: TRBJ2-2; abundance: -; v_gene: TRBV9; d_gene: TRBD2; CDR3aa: CASSAQTSGVSGELFF; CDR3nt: TGTGCCAGCAGCGCTCAAACTAGCGGGGTTTCCGGGGAGCTGTTTTTT
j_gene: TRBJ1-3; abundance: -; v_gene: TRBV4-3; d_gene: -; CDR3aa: CASSQDPGLQNTIYF; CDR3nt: TGCGCCAGCAGCCAAGATCCAGGGCTACAGAACACCATATATTTT
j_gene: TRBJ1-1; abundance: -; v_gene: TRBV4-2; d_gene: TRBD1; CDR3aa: CASSRGYPGTGEILNTEAFF; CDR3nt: TGTGCCAGCAGCCGAGGATATCCCGGGACAGGGGAAATACTGAACACTGAAGCTTTCTTT
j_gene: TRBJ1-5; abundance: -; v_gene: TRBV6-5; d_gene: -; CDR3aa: CASSYSIGDTGPQHF; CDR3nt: TGTGCCAGCAGTTACTCGATAGGGGACACGGGGCCCCAGCATTTT
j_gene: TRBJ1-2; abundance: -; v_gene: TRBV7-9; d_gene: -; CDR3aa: CASTQWTGYGYTF; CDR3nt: TGTGCCAGCACTCAATGGACGGGGTATGGCTACACCTTC
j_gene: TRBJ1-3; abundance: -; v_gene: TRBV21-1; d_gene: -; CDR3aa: CASTSSRIRAGSGNTIYF; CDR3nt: TGTGCCAGCACCTCCTCCAGAATTAGAGCCGGGTCTGGAAACACCATATATTTT
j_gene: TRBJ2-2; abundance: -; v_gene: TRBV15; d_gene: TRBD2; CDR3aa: CATSSLGRANTGELFF; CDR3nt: TGTGCCACCAGCAGCCTTGGGAGGGCGAACACCGGGGAGCTGTTTTTT
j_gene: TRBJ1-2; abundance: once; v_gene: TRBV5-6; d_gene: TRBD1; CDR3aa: CASRPGTALNYGYTF; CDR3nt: TGTGCCAGCAGGCCCGGGACAGCCTTAAACTATGGCTACACCTTC
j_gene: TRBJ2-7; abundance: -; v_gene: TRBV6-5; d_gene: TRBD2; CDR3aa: CASSYGREGRGEQYF; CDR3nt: TGTGCCAGCAGTTACGGACGGGAGGGTCGTGGCGAGCAGTACTTC
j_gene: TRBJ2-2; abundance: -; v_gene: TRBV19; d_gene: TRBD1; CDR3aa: CASSISRTGSGELFF; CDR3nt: TGTGCCAGTAGTATCAGTAGGACAGGGTCCGGGGAGCTGTTTTTT
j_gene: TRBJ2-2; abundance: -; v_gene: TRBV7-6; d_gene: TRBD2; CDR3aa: CASSLVWEGTGELFF; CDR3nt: TGTGCCAGCAGCTTAGTCTGGGAGGGGACTGGGGAGCTGTTTTTT
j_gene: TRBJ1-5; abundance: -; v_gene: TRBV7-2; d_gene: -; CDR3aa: CASSPNSNQPQHF; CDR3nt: TGTGCCAGCAGCCCTAATAGCAATCAGCCCCAGCATTTT
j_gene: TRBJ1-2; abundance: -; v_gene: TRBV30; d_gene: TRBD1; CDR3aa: CAWHGPGTGNYGYTF; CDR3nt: TGTGCCTGGCACGGTCCCGGGACAGGGAACTATGGCTACACCTTC
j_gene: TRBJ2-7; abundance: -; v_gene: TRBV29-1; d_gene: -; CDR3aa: CSVVGDGYEQYF; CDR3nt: TGCAGCGTTGTTGGAGATGGTTACGAGCAGTACTTC
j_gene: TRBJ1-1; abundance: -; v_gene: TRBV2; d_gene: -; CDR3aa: CASRGSEAFF; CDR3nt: TGTGCCAGCCGGGGGTCTGAAGCTTTCTTT
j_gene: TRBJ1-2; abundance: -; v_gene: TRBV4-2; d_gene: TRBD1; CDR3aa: CASSQPTGGFYGYTF; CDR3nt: TGTGCCAGCAGCCAGCCAACAGGGGGGTTCTATGGCTACACCTTC
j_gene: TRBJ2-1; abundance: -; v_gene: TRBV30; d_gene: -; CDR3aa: CAWRSQSYNEQFF; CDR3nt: TGTGCCTGGAGATCACAGAGCTACAATGAGCAGTTCTTC
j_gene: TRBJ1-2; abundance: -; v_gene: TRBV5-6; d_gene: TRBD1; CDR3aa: CASSFYTTGGQSSGYTF; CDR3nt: TGTGCCAGCAGTTTTTACACTACAGGGGGACAAAGTTCTGGCTACACCTTC
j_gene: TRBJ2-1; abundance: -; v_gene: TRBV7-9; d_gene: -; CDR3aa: CASSGSAWSLNNEQFF; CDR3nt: TGTGCCAGCAGCGGGTCGGCTTGGAGCTTAAACAATGAGCAGTTCTTC
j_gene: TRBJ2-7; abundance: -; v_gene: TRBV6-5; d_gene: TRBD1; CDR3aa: CASRRPGQVYEQYF; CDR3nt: TGTGCCAGCAGACGACCGGGACAGGTGTACGAGCAGTACTTC
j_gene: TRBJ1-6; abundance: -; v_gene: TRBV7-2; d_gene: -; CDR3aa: CASSLGAGFDNSPLHF; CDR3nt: TGTGCCAGCAGCTTAGGGGCTGGGTTCGATAATTCACCCCTCCACTTT
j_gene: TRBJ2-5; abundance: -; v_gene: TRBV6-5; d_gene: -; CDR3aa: CASTPQGVQETQYF; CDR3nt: TGTGCCAGCACCCCCCAGGGTGTTCAAGAGACCCAGTACTTC
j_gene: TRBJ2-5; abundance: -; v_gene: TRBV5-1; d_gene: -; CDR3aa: CASSLSVSETQYF; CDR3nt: TGCGCCAGCAGCTTGTCCGTATCTGAGACCCAGTACTTC
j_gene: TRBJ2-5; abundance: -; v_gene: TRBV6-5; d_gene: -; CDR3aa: CASSYRGRETQYF; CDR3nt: TGTGCCAGCAGTTACAGGGGTCGGGAGACCCAGTACTTC
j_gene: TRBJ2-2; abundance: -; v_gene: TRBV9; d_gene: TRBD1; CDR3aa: CASSVFGQQGNGELFF; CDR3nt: TGTGCCAGCAGCGTATTTGGACAACAGGGGAACGGGGAGCTGTTTTTT
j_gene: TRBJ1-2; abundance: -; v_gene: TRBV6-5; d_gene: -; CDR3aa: CASSYGRDYGYTF; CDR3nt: TGTGCCAGCAGTTACGGTCGGGACTATGGCTACACCTTC
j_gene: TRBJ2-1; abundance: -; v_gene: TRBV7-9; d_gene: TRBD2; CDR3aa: CASSAGGWDNEQFF; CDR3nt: TGTGCCAGCAGCGCGGGAGGCTGGGACAATGAGCAGTTCTTC
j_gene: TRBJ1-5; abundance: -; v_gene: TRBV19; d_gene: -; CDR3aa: CASSIQGSNQPQHF; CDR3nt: TGTGCCAGTAGTATCCAGGGCAGCAATCAGCCCCAGCATTTT
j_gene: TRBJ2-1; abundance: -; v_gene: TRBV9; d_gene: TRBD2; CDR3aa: CASSVVGVAGREQFF; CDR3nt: TGTGCCAGCAGCGTAGTAGGGGTAGCGGGGAGGGAGCAGTTCTTC
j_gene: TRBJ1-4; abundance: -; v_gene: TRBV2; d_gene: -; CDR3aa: CASRGDTLNEKLFF; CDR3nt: TGTGCCAGCAGGGGGGACACACTCAATGAAAAACTGTTTTTT
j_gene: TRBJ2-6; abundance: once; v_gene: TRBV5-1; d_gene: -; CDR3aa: CASSWGRASGANVLTF; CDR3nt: TGCGCCAGCAGCTGGGGCAGGGCCTCTGGGGCCAACGTCCTGACTTTC
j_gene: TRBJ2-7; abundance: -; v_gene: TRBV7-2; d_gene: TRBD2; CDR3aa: CASSLRLAGGYEQYF; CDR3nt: TGTGCCAGCAGCCTAAGACTAGCGGGGGGGTACGAGCAGTACTTC
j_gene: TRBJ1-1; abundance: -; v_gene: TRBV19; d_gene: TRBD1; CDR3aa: CASSARTGVHTEAFF; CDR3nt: TGTGCCAGTAGTGCCCGGACAGGGGTTCACACTGAAGCTTTCTTT
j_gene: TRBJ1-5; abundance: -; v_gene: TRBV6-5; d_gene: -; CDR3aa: CASRQGSNQPQHF; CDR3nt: TGTGCCAGCAGACAGGGAAGCAATCAGCCCCAGCATTTT
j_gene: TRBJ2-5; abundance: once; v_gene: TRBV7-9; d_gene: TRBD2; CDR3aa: CASSPVASGGETQYF; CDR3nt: TGTGCCAGCAGCCCCGTAGCGTCGGGAGGGGAGACCCAGTACTTC
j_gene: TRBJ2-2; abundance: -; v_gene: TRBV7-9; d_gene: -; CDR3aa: CASSLHGPPNTGELFF; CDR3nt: TGTGCCAGCAGCTTACATGGGCCCCCGAACACCGGGGAGCTGTTTTTT
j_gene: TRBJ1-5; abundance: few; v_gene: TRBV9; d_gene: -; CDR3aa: CASSYGQTNQPQHF; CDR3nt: TGTGCCAGCAGCTATGGACAGACCAATCAGCCCCAGCATTTT
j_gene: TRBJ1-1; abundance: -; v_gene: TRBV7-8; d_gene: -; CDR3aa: CASSLAGQTAMNTEAFF; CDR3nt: TGTGCCAGCAGCTTAGCGGGGCAAACAGCAATGAACACTGAAGCTTTCTTT
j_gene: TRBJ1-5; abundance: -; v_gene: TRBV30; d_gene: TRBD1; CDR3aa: CAWGVRGHGGNQPQHF; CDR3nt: TGTGCCTGGGGGGTCAGGGGGCATGGGGGCAATCAGCCCCAGCATTTT
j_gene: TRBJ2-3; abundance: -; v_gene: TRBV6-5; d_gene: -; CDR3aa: CASTKLGADTQYF; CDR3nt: TGTGCCAGCACAAAATTGGGAGCAGATACGCAGTATTTT
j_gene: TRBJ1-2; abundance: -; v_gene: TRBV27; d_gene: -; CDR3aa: CASSLGRRGHGYTF; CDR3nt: TGTGCCAGCAGTTTGGGGCGCAGGGGTCATGGCTACACCTTC
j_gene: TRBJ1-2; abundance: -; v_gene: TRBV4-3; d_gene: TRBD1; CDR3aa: CASSQEGTGEANYGYTF; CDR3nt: TGCGCCAGCAGCCAAGAGGGGACAGGCGAAGCTAACTATGGCTACACCTTC
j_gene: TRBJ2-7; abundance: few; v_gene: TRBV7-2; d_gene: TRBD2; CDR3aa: CASSLRTSGSYEQYF; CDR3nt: TGTGCCAGCAGCCTTCGGACTAGCGGGTCCTACGAGCAGTACTTC
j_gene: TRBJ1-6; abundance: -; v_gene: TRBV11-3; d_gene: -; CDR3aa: CASSSDSSYNSPLHF; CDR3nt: TGTGCCAGCAGCTCAGATAGCTCCTATAATTCACCCCTCCACTTT
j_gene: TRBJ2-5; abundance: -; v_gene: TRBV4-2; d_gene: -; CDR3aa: CASSQPNLDRQETQYF; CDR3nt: TGTGCCAGCAGCCAACCGAACCTAGACAGGCAAGAGACCCAGTACTTC
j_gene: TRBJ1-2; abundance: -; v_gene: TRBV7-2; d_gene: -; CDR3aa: CASLGSIPGYGYTF; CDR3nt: TGTGCCAGCCTCGGGTCCATCCCTGGGTATGGCTACACCTTC
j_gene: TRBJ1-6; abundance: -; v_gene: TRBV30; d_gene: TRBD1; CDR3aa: CAWSVLDRGDSPLHF; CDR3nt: TGTGCCTGGAGTGTACTTGACAGGGGGGATTCACCCCTCCACTTT